This passage covers 23 T cell receptor beta chains from one sample sequenced in a study of T cell repertoires in cytomegalovirus infection. One entry per CDR3 protein, called by TCRdb with MiXCR from the reads. The repertoire includes 490,000 or so distinct CDR3 sequences, approximately 10% of them detected once, and about 9.4% sits in the top ten. Sequenced: PBMCs. These receptors were collected from a human donor in good health (CMV status not recorded). Some clones in this sample may be carry-over from other donors' samples.

This clonotype has a count of ten or more. The chain uses TRBV27 and TRBJ2-3; tentatively, D is TRBD2 (5 bases). Between the trimmed V and J ends, which lost 5 bases and 3 bases, there was a span of 18 bases. Germline V gene data show CDR1 as MNHEY and CDR2 as SMNVEV (reference sequence). This CDR3 spans 16 amino acids. The CDR3 nucleotides are TGTGCCAGCAGTCCCTGGAATAGCGTGGGGACAGATACGCAGTATTTT. Protein sequence: CASSPWNSVGTDTQYF.

This clonotype was observed many times. This chain links TRBV18 with TRBJ2-5; 11 positions match TRBD2. Germline lookup yields CDR1 KGHSH and CDR2 LQKENI. J was trimmed by 7 bases and V by 5 bases; bases with no gene match: 9. The CDR3 is made up of 15 amino acids. CDR3 DNA: TGTGCCAGCTCAGAGCTCGGACTAGCGGGCGGGACCCAGTACTTC. This codes for CASSELGLAGGTQYF.

The chain combines TRBV28 with TRBJ1-5; 9 bases match TRBD1. Per the germline V gene, CDR1 is MDHEN and CDR2 is SYDVKM. Trimming removed 2 bases from V and 6 bases from J; junction bases left unmatched: 2. The CDR3 loop spans 14 amino acids. CDR3 loop: CASSLGGQGQPQHF. The CDR3 DNA reads as TGTGCCAGCAGTTTAGGGGGACAGGGTCAGCCCCAGCATTTT.

This clonotype was seen at least ten times. The V gene is TRBV7-3, the J gene TRBJ1-1; tentative D call: TRBD1 (6 bases). This CDR3 comprises 13 residues. The V end was cut by 4 bases, the J end by 4 bases, with 10 bases between. Per germline, CDR1 SGHTA and CDR2 FQGTGA. The CDR3 loop reads CASSSTGFTEAFF. The CDR3 DNA is TGTGCCAGCAGCTCTACAGGGTTCACTGAAGCTTTCTTT.

The V gene is TRBV6-5, the J gene TRBJ2-7; possible D gene TRBD2, 7 bases. The CDR3 extends over 18 amino acids. Trimming pared 8 bases from V and 0 bases from J, leaving 26 bases between. CDR1 and CDR2 from the germline V gene are MNHEY and SVGAGI. CDR3 loop: CASGRGGLSTTHSYEQYF. Written as DNA, the CDR3 is TGTGCCAGCGGGAGGGGGGGACTATCCACCACTCACTCCTACGAGCAGTACTTC.

This clonotype has a count of ten or more. V is TRBV11-1 and J is TRBJ2-1, with no clear D. Germline CDR1 SGHAT, CDR2 FQDESV (reference sequence). Trimming pared 4 bases from V and 3 bases from J, leaving 16 bases between. The length of the CDR3 is 16 residues. The CDR3 region has the DNA TGTGCCAGCAGCTACCCCTCTGGCGGAAGCTACAATGAGCAGTTCTTC. It is translated as CASSYPSGGSYNEQFF.

Many counts were recorded for this clonotype. This chain uses TRBV5-4 with TRBJ1-4; 7 bases fit TRBD1. V trimming: 4 bases; J trimming: 4 bases; junction bases outside the gene matches: 7. CDR1 and CDR2 (germline): SGHNT, YYREEE (reference sequence). The CDR3 length is 15 residues. CDR3 sequence reads: CASSTGGTVNEKLFF. Written as DNA, the CDR3 is TGTGCCAGCAGCACGGGGGGGACAGTTAATGAAAAACTGTTTTTT.

In DNA form, the CDR3 reads TGCAGCGTGGACAGGGGAGGAGATGAGCAGTACTTC. Its protein is CSVDRGGDEQYF. The chain employs TRBV29-1 and TRBJ2-7, with 9 bases that match TRBD1. Germline V gene data show CDR1 as SQVTM and CDR2 as ANQGSEA. The length of the CDR3 is 12 residues. The trim removed 6 bases at V and 7 bases at J, leaving 7 bases unmatched.

This clonotype was picked up a small number of times. This chain links TRBV10-2 with TRBJ1-4, with a possible D match to TRBD1 (5 bases). The CDR3 contains 15 residues. Trimming stripped 0 bases from V and 8 bases from J, with 13 bases between. Germline-derived CDR1 and CDR2 are WSHSY and SAAADI. The CDR3 loop reads CASSESGRGGEKLFF. The CDR3 DNA sequence: TGCGCCAGCAGTGAGTCGGGGCGGGGAGGAGAAAAACTGTTTTTT.

The table lists this clonotype with many counts. The chain has TRBV5-4 and TRBJ2-1; D gene uncertain. CDR1 is SGHNT, CDR2 YYREEE, per germline (reference sequence). The length of the CDR3 is 11 residues. Trimming removed 0 bases from V and 10 bases from J, with 5 bases in between. Written as DNA, the CDR3 is TGTGCCAGCAGCTTGGAGCGCGAGCAGTTCTTC. Its translation: CASSLEREQFF.

This clonotype was counted between two and nine times. At one end the junction does not follow the germline gene, possibly because of a read error. The chain carries TRBV29-1 and TRBJ2-1; no definite D call. Germline assignment: CDR1 SQVTM and CDR2 ANQGSEA. This CDR3 is built from 14 residues. CDR3 DNA: TGCAGCGGTGAATGGCGCTGGCCCTACAATGAGCAGTTCTTC. Amino acid sequence: CSGEWRWPYNEQFF.

This clonotype was seen only a few times. The chain employs TRBV2 and TRBJ1-5; D remains ambiguous. Trimming took off 3 bases at V and 2 bases at J, with 11 bases between the two ends. CDR3 length equals 15 residues. From germline, CDR1 is SNHLY and CDR2 FYNNEI. The CDR3 is CASSDERTGNQPQHF. CDR3 coding DNA: TGTGCCAGCAGTGACGAAAGGACTGGCAATCAGCCCCAGCATTTT. The full variable domain, in which reference TRBV2 and TRBJ1-5 provide the parts outside the CDR3, is EPEVTQTPSHQVTQMGQEVILRCVPISNHLYFYWYRQILGQKVEFLVSFYNNEISEKSEIFDDQFSVERPDGSNFTLKIRSTKLEDSAMYFCASSDERTGNQPQHFGDGTRLSIL.

This clonotype was observed at least ten times. This sequence joins TRBV25-1 and TRBJ1-4; no clear D. CDR1 is MGHDK and CDR2 is SYGVNS in the germline V gene. Trimming left V 3 bases short and J 7 bases short, with 15 bases between. The CDR3 runs to 15 residues. CDR3 amino acids: CASSDPGRSGEKLFF. The CDR3 DNA sequence: TGTGCCAGCAGTGACCCTGGTCGATCGGGTGAAAAACTGTTTTTT.

As for this clonotype: A much larger clone is a single base away; this may be a read error. The chain joins TRBV19 to TRBJ1-1; D ambiguous. Trimming left V 3 bases short and J 5 bases short, with 10 bases between. Germline V gene sequence: CDR1 LNHDA, CDR2 SQIVND (reference sequence). There are 13 residues in the CDR3. The CDR3: CASSIPIGTEAFF. The CDR3 region has the DNA TGTGCCAGTAGTATTCCGATAGGAACTGAAGCTTTCTTT.

This clonotype has at least ten counts. The V and J genes are TRBV28 and TRBJ1-1, with TRBD1 identical over 8 bases. CDR1 is MDHEN and CDR2 is SYDVKM in the germline V gene. The CDR3 sequence is 12 residues long. After removal of 5 bases from V and 7 bases from J, the junction contained 3 bases not matched to a gene. The DNA for the CDR3 is TGTGCCAGCAGTCAGACAGGGGTTGAAGCTTTCTTT. Residues: CASSQTGVEAFF.

This clonotype was found many times. The chain carries TRBV7-9 and TRBJ1-2; perhaps TRBD1 as D (5 bases). Trimming pared 2 bases from V and 2 bases from J, leaving 15 bases between. Germline assignment: CDR1 SEHNR and CDR2 FQNEAQ (reference sequence). The CDR3 spans 16 residues. CDR3 protein: CASSLLGGLLNYGYTF. The CDR3 coding sequence is TGTGCCAGCAGCTTACTCGGGGGACTACTCAACTATGGCTACACCTTC.

This clonotype was seen at least ten times. CDR3 sequence: CAWSVIRTSGIYEQYF. The CDR3 nucleotides are TGTGCCTGGAGTGTAATTAGGACTAGCGGGATTTACGAGCAGTACTTC. V usage is TRBV30 and J usage is TRBJ2-7; TRBD2 matches 12 bases. Trimming at V came to 0 bases and at J to 4 bases, leaving 7 bases not matched to a gene. CDR3 length: 16 residues. The germline gives CDR1 GTSNPN, CDR2 SVGIG (reference sequence).

This clonotype appeared many times. The CDR3 DNA reads TGTGCCAGCAGCCAGGGACTAGCGGGAACTTACAATGAGCAGTTCTTC. Encoded protein: CASSQGLAGTYNEQFF. The chain links TRBV3-1 to TRBJ2-1, with 13 bases fitting TRBD2. The CDR3 has 16 amino acids. Germline V gene data show CDR1 as LGHDT and CDR2 as YNNKEL (reference sequence). V trimming: 3 bases; J trimming: 4 bases; junction bases outside the gene matches: 3.

In its sample, this clonotype was seen many times. This chain connects TRBV19 to TRBJ2-1; maybe TRBD2 (6 bases). Germline CDR1 reads LNHDA; CDR2 reads SQIVND (reference sequence). Trimming removed 5 bases from V and 10 bases from J, with 27 bases in between. CDR3 length: 17 residues. The DNA for the CDR3 is TGTGCCAGTAGTTCATTAGGGATGACTAAGCGGGCGGAAGAGCAGTTCTTC. Its translation: CASSSLGMTKRAEEQFF.

This clonotype occurred many times. The genes are TRBV4-1 and TRBJ1-5; D is unresolved. Trimming removed 0 bases at V and 2 bases at J, with 8 bases between. In germline, CDR1 is MGHRA, CDR2 YSYEKL. The CDR3 runs 15 residues. CDR3 residues: CASSQDWSGNQPQHF. The CDR3 coding sequence is TGCGCCAGCAGCCAAGATTGGTCGGGCAATCAGCCCCAGCATTTT.

This clonotype was counted a few times. This chain links TRBV28 with TRBJ2-3, with D perhaps matching TRBD2 (5 bases). The CDR3 runs 13 residues. The germline V gene has CDR1 MDHEN and CDR2 SYDVKM. Trimming cost V 7 bases and J 6 bases, with 14 bases left between them. CDR3 region: CASTRAGGDTQYF. The CDR3 DNA is TGTGCCAGCACCCGGGCGGGTGGTGATACGCAGTATTTT.

V is TRBV5-6 and J is TRBJ2-5, with 9 bases matching TRBD1. This CDR3 has 14 amino acids. Germline CDR1 and CDR2: SGHDT and YYEEEE. V lost 4 bases, J lost 5 bases, and 6 bases stayed unmatched. The CDR3 DNA is TGTGCCAGCAGCCACGGACAGGGGAGGGAGACCCAGTACTTC. Its translation: CASSHGQGRETQYF.

This clonotype was counted ten times or more. This chain links TRBV12-3 or TRBV12-4 with TRBJ2-2; D is possibly TRBD1 or TRBD2 (8 bases each). The CDR3 is made up of 15 amino acids. V was clipped by 6 bases and J by 8 bases, with 19 bases between them. The CDR3 here is CASSPSSGTGGELFF. For the CDR3, the DNA is TGTGCCAGCAGCCCCAGTAGCGGGACAGGAGGGGAGCTGTTTTTT.